The 8 T cell receptor beta chains in this list originate from one sample, sequenced in a study of regulatory T cells in long-lasting Graves disease. Time point described: newly diagnosed GD, antithyroid drugs for less than 3 months. The TCR library was made from RNA that had been extracted from PBMCs in TRIzol. Both iRepertoire HTBI primers and Arm-PCR of CDR3 regions were used to build the TCR beta libraries. Via MiXCR, TCRdb re-called the multiplex PCR reads, giving one row per CDR3 protein. The sample lists roughly 400,000 distinct CDR3 sequences, roughly 15% occurring once. This sample was also put to use in a study of T cells in Graves' hyperthyroidism and ophthalmopathy.

The sample consisted of peripheral blood mononuclear cells (PBMCs), taken at new diagnosis, from a patient treated with antithyroid drugs. These receptors came from a woman aged 18 to 35 with Graves disease.

This clonotype came up many times. The chain has TRBV20-1 and TRBJ2-7; D is unresolved. The CDR3 covers 15 residues. Germline V lookup: CDR1 DFQATT, CDR2 SNEGSKA (reference sequence). V lost 2 bases, J lost 2 bases, and 16 bases lay in between. The CDR3: CSARKTEPPTYEQYF. For the CDR3, the DNA is TGCAGTGCTAGAAAGACGGAGCCACCAACCTACGAGCAGTACTTC.

This clonotype was seen at least ten times. The chain has TRBV6-5 and TRBJ1-1, with unresolved D. This CDR3 contains 16 residues. The V end lost 8 bases, the J end lost 0 bases, and 19 bases lay between the germline ends. Looked up from germline, CDR1 is MNHEY and CDR2 is SVGAGI. CDR3 loop: CASGSRRGGLNTEAFF. The CDR3 coding sequence is TGTGCCAGCGGTTCTCGGCGCGGAGGCTTGAACACTGAAGCTTTCTTT.

This clonotype showed up just once. A much more abundant neighbour one base away suggests this may be a read error. V gene TRBV20-1 combines with J gene TRBJ1-2; D unclear. The CDR3 extends over 16 amino acids. Germline CDR1 and CDR2: DFQATT and SNEGSKA (reference sequence). In DNA, the CDR3 is TGCAGTGCTAGCCCACGGGAGACGTTAACTAACTATGGCCACACCTTC. This codes for CSASPRETLTNYGHTF.

This clonotype showed up many times. The chain employs TRBV11-2 and TRBJ1-1; D call uncertain. Germline V gene sequence: CDR1 SGHAT, CDR2 FQNNGV. Trimming took 3 bases from V and 4 from J, leaving 9 bases between them. The CDR3 sequence is 13 residues long. This CDR3 reads CASSLLYSTEAFF. DNA for the CDR3: TGTGCCAGCAGCTTGCTGTACAGCACTGAAGCTTTCTTT.

This sequence joins TRBV9 and TRBJ2-6, with no clear D. From germline, CDR1 is SGDLS and CDR2 YYNGEE. V lost 1 base and J lost 8, with 7 bases in between. This CDR3 region has 13 residues. The CDR3 loop is CASSVQSSNVLTF. For the CDR3, the DNA is TGTGCCAGCAGCGTACAGTCGTCCAACGTCCTGACTTTC.

This chain links TRBV7-6 with TRBJ2-2; 11 bases are a match to TRBD2. Germline CDR1 is SGHVS and CDR2 is FNYEAQ. The CDR3 covers 17 residues. V trimming: 0 bases; J trimming: 4 bases; junction bases outside the gene matches: 4. CDR3 DNA sequence: TGTGCCAGCAGCTTAGCTGCTAGCGGGAGGCGCACCGGGGAGCTGTTTTTT. It encodes CASSLAASGRRTGELFF.

This clonotype was counted a few times. The V and J genes are TRBV29-1 and TRBJ2-7; D is unresolved. CDR1 and CDR2 (germline): SQVTM, ANQGSEA. This CDR3 is 12 amino acids long. Trimming cost V 6 bases and J 2 bases, with 11 bases left between them. As DNA, the CDR3 is TGCAGCGTGGGCGGATCAACCTACGAGCAGTACTTC. This encodes CSVGGSTYEQYF.

This clonotype came up many times. The chain combines TRBV6-5 with TRBJ2-3; TRBD1 is a possible D gene (6 bases). Trimming removed 2 bases from V and 0 bases from J, with 24 bases in between. CDR1 MNHEY and CDR2 SVGAGI come from the germline V gene. The CDR3 spans 20 residues. Here the CDR3 DNA reads TGTGCCAGCAGTTACCAACCTACAGGGATAGCCTCGTCTAGCACAGATACGCAGTATTTT. This codes for CASSYQPTGIASSSTDTQYF.